The sequence of this TCR beta chain was determined in a study of long-term antiretroviral therapy in people with HIV. Findings and caveats of the study: Within the repertoire, clones expanded before ART were dominant at all time points.

At the survey level, the v3.0 immunoSEQ assay was run. TCRdb's table, derived via immunoSEQ multiplex PCR, lists solely in-frame clones and lacks some. The repertoire holds about 25,000 clones, with around 80% as singletons. Concerning this clone itself: Antigen: not known. One junction end does not reproduce the germline sequence, and a read error may be involved.

This CDR3 is built from 13 residues. Germline assignment: CDR1 LNHDA and CDR2 SQIVND (reference sequence). The V gene is TRBV19, the J gene TRBJ1-1; D is uncertain. This TCR derives from a man aged 18 to 29 with HIV. Here the sequenced sample was unsorted PBMCs, taken 3 years after starting antiretroviral therapy. The CDR3 nucleotides read TGTGCCAGTAGGATAGGGCAGGAGGCTGAAGCTTTCTTT. Its protein is CASRIGQEAEAFF.